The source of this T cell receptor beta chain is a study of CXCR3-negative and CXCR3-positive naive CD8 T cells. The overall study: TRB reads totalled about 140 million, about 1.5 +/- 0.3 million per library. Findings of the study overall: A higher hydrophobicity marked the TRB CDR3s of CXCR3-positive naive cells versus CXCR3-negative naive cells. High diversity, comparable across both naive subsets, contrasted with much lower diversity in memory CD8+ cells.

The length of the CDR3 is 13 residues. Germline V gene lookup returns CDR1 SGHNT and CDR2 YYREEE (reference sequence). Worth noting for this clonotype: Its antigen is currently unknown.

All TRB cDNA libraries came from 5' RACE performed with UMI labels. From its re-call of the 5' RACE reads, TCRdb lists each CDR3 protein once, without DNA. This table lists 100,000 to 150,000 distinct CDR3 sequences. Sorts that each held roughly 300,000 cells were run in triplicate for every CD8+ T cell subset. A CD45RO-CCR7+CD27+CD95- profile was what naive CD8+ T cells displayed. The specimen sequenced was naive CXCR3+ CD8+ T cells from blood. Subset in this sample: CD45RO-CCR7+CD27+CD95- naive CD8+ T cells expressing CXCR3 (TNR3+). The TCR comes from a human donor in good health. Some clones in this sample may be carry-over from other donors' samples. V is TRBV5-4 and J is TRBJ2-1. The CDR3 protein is CASSLGPELEQFF.